The sequence of this TCR beta chain was determined in a study of siplizumab effects on memory and regulatory T cells. General study points: Unstimulated subsets were the mapping target of only a minor fraction of alloreactive clones. Naive T cells looked more diverse than memory cells, and they looked like major contributors to the alloresponse. In the presence of siplizumab, alloreactive sequences traceable to unstimulated CD4+ memory cells were significantly reduced.

This clone was observed a few times. Its antigen remains unidentified. Using immunoSEQ multiplex PCR, the repertoire was profiled, and TCRdb retains in-frame clones only, with some absent. This sample yields some 100,000 clones, of which 93% are seen a single time; over 5% belongs to the top ten. The receptor was isolated from a human donor in good health. Sequences were obtained from CD8+ T cells sorted from blood.

The CDR3 loop reads CASSIDWASGRAYNEQFF. For the CDR3, the DNA is TGTGCCAGTAGTATAGATTGGGCTAGCGGGAGGGCCTACAATGAGCAGTTCTTC. The chain carries TRBV19 and TRBJ2-1; 12 nucleotides align to TRBD2. Germline CDR1 LNHDA, CDR2 SQIVND (reference sequence). V was clipped by 0 bases and J by 2 bases; unmatched bases: 5. CDR3 length: 18 amino acids. Based on the CDR3 plus reference TRBV19 and TRBJ2-1, the full variable domain is DGGITQSPKYLFRKEGQNVTLSCEQNLNHDAMYWYRQDPGQGLRLIYYSQIVNDFQKGDIAEGYSVSREKKESFPLTVTSAQKNPTAFYLCASSIDWASGRAYNEQFFGPGTRLTVL.